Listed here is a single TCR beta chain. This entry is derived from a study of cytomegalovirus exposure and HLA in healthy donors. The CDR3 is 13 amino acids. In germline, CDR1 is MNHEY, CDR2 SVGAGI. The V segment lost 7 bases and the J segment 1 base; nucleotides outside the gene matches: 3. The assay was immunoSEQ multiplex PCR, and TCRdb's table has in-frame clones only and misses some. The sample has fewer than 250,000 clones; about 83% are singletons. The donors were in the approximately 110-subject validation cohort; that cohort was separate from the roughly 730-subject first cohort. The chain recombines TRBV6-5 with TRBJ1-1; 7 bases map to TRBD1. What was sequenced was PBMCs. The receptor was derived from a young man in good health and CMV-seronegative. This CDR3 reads CASTGQSNTEAFF. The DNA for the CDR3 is TGTGCCAGCACGGGACAGTCGAACACTGAAGCTTTCTTT.